What follows describes a single T cell receptor beta chain. The antigen is undetermined. MiXCR, applied by TCRdb to the reads, yields one record per CDR3 protein. Of fewer than 350,000 distinct CDR3 sequences in the sample, 15% to 20% are singletons; the top ten hold 12%. The sample is drawn from a study of T cell repertoires in cytomegalovirus infection. Study background: Indicated by public TCR beta signatures were CMV infection and matching HLA type.

V shed 2 bases and J 6 bases; nucleotides not matched to a gene: 16. Germline V gene lookup returns CDR1 MNHEY and CDR2 SVGEGT. The CDR3 runs to 17 residues. Findings of the study overall: Predominance within the ex vivo response was attributable to HLA-C-restricted CMV-specific TCR beta clonotypes. Carriers of CMV and the relevant HLA type were discriminated by public TCR beta frequency.

The source material was PBMCs. This receptor was taken from a human donor in good health (CMV status not recorded). Some clones in this sample may be carry-over from other donors' samples. The chain joins TRBV6-2 or TRBV6-3 to TRBJ2-7; 7 bases align to TRBD2. The CDR3 reads CASSYQRGDHGSGEQYF. For the CDR3, the DNA is TGTGCCAGCAGTTACCAACGGGGGGACCACGGGTCTGGCGAGCAGTACTTC.